This is a list of T cell receptor beta chains from one sample in a study of T-cell reconstitution after alpha-beta-depleted transplantation in children. One entry per CDR3 protein, called by TCRdb with MiXCR from the PCR reads. The sample contains around 580,000 distinct CDR3 sequences, 25% to 30% of which appear only once. The source was PBMCs, collected before TCRalphabeta/CD19-depleted stem cell transplant. The receptors were gathered from a boy under two years old with Wiskott-Aldrich syndrome, due to receive a stem cell transplant. Each CDR3 is given with its conserved first and last residue. The order of the fields is J gene, D gene, clone size, V gene, CDR3 protein, CDR3 DNA. A D gene is named only where the DNA matches it firmly. The size field is filled for only some rows; it gives once, few, many or a size class.

j_gene: TRBJ2-7; d_gene: .; abundance: few; v_gene: TRBV27; CDR3aa: CASSRGPGEQYF; CDR3nt: TGTGCCAGCAGCCGAGGGCCGGGGGAGCAGTACTTC
j_gene: TRBJ2-3; d_gene: .; abundance: .; v_gene: TRBV15; CDR3aa: CATSRGWGHTDTQYF; CDR3nt: TGTGCCACCAGCAGAGGATGGGGGCACACAGATACGCAGTATTTT
j_gene: TRBJ2-1; d_gene: .; abundance: .; v_gene: TRBV7-8; CDR3aa: CASSLGWNAFF; CDR3nt: TGTGCCAGCAGCTTAGGCTGGAACGCGTTCTTC
j_gene: TRBJ1-1; d_gene: .; abundance: .; v_gene: TRBV5-1; CDR3aa: CASSLWEGEAFF; CDR3nt: TGCGCCAGCAGCTTGTGGGAGGGTGAAGCTTTCTTT
j_gene: TRBJ2-7; d_gene: .; abundance: .; v_gene: TRBV5-5; CDR3aa: CASSKSGLHEQYF; CDR3nt: TGTGCCAGCAGCAAATCGGGACTTCACGAGCAGTACTTC
j_gene: TRBJ2-5; d_gene: .; abundance: few; v_gene: TRBV4-1; CDR3aa: CASALGPNQETQYF; CDR3nt: TGCGCCAGCGCATTGGGACCGAACCAAGAGACCCAGTACTTC
j_gene: TRBJ2-3; d_gene: .; abundance: .; v_gene: TRBV7-9; CDR3aa: CASSSLYGSTDTQYF; CDR3nt: TGTGCCAGCAGCTCCCTTTACGGGAGCACAGATACGCAGTATTTT
j_gene: TRBJ2-5; d_gene: .; abundance: few; v_gene: TRBV2; CDR3aa: CASTVTSRETQYF; CDR3nt: TGTGCCAGCACCGTCACTAGCAGGGAGACCCAGTACTTC
j_gene: TRBJ2-5; d_gene: .; abundance: .; v_gene: TRBV10-3; CDR3aa: CAISESVETQYF; CDR3nt: TGTGCCATCAGTGAGTCGGTAGAGACCCAGTACTTC
j_gene: TRBJ2-1; d_gene: TRBD1; abundance: .; v_gene: TRBV6-1; CDR3aa: CASSESGTGNNEQFF; CDR3nt: TGTGCCAGCAGTGAAAGTGGGACAGGGAACAATGAGCAGTTCTTC
j_gene: TRBJ2-7; d_gene: .; abundance: .; v_gene: TRBV5-1; CDR3aa: CASSLVAPYEQYF; CDR3nt: TGCGCCAGCAGCTTGGTCGCTCCCTACGAGCAGTACTTC
j_gene: TRBJ2-5; d_gene: .; abundance: .; v_gene: TRBV29-1; CDR3aa: CSVETVSQYF; CDR3nt: TGCAGCGTTGAAACCGTTTCCCAGTACTTC
j_gene: TRBJ1-5; d_gene: .; abundance: .; v_gene: TRBV28; CDR3aa: CASSDDGGGNQPQHF; CDR3nt: TGTGCCAGCAGTGACGACGGTGGGGGCAATCAGCCCCAGCATTTT
j_gene: TRBJ2-2; d_gene: TRBD2; abundance: .; v_gene: TRBV24-1; CDR3aa: CATSGTSNTGELFF; CDR3nt: TGTGCCACCAGTGGGACTAGCAACACCGGGGAGCTGTTTTTT
j_gene: TRBJ2-1; d_gene: TRBD2; abundance: few; v_gene: TRBV12-3/TRBV12-4; CDR3aa: CASRLSGGSYNEQFF; CDR3nt: TGTGCCAGCAGGCTTAGCGGGGGAAGTTACAATGAGCAGTTCTTC
j_gene: TRBJ2-7; d_gene: TRBD1; abundance: few; v_gene: TRBV7-3; CDR3aa: CASSSADRESYEQYF; CDR3nt: TGTGCCAGCAGCTCGGCGGACAGGGAGTCCTACGAGCAGTACTTC
j_gene: TRBJ2-7; d_gene: TRBD1; abundance: few; v_gene: TRBV5-1; CDR3aa: CASSWDREWGSYEQYF; CDR3nt: TGCGCCAGCAGCTGGGACAGGGAATGGGGATCCTACGAGCAGTACTTC
j_gene: TRBJ2-6; d_gene: .; abundance: few; v_gene: TRBV5-1; CDR3aa: CASSVTGTGANVLTF; CDR3nt: TGCGCCAGCAGCGTGACAGGTACTGGGGCCAACGTCCTGACTTTC
j_gene: TRBJ2-7; d_gene: .; abundance: .; v_gene: TRBV5-1; CDR3aa: CASSPRTETYEQYF; CDR3nt: TGCGCCAGCAGCCCAAGGACAGAAACCTACGAGCAGTACTTC